This is a list of T cell receptor beta chains from one sample in a study of cytomegalovirus exposure and HLA in healthy donors. TCRdb's copy holds only in-frame clones and misses some; the assay was immunoSEQ multiplex PCR. The repertoire consists of 200,000 to 250,000 clones, with roughly 82% occurring once and the leading ten covering over 5%. Input material: PBMCs. The receptor source for this set is a woman aged 40 to 50 in good health and CMV-seropositive. CDR3s include the opening cysteine and the closing phenylalanine or tryptophan. D genes are given only for firm matches. Size tells how often a clone was seen (once, few, many) or the class of an expanded clone, and some rows leave it out.

.	TRBJ2-7	TRBV7-2	few	TGTGCCAGCAGCTTAGCTGACAGTTATTACGAGCAGTACTTC	CASSLADSYYEQYF
TRBD1	TRBJ1-5	TRBV9	.	TGTGCCAGCAGCGCCCAGGGGGAGCCCAATCAGCCCCAGCATTTT	CASSAQGEPNQPQHF
TRBD1	TRBJ1-3	TRBV2	once	TGTGCCAGCAGTCAGGGGGCGCGGGGAAACACCATATATTTT	CASSQGARGNTIYF
.	TRBJ2-7	TRBV5-1	.	TGCGCCAGCAGCTTGGGGCGGACAAGCTACGAGCAGTACTTC	CASSLGRTSYEQYF
TRBD1	TRBJ2-1	TRBV6-1	.	TGTGCCAGCAGTGATAGAATAGGGACAGCCCTTTTCAATGAGCAGTTCTTC	CASSDRIGTALFNEQFF
.	TRBJ1-2	TRBV7-9	once	TGTTCCAGCAGCTTAGCAGGGGTTTCTAACTATGGCTACACCTTC	CSSSLAGVSNYGYTF
TRBD1	TRBJ1-1	TRBV7-8	few	TGTGCCAGCAGCCCATCTGAGGGGGCGAGGCGAGCTTTCTTT	CASSPSEGARRAFF
.	TRBJ2-1	TRBV7-9	.	TGTGCCAGCAGCCCTCCCAGGGGTGAGCAGTTCTTC	CASSPPRGEQFF
TRBD1	TRBJ1-2	TRBV4-1	.	TGCGCCAGCAGCCAAGTTGGGACAGTCGCCAACTATGGCTACACCTTC	CASSQVGTVANYGYTF
.	TRBJ2-1	TRBV19	.	TGTGCCAGTAGGCCAGGCGGGACCTTTTCCTACAATGAGCAGTTCTTC	CASRPGGTFSYNEQFF
TRBD1	TRBJ1-2	TRBV14	.	TGTGCCAGCAGCCATGCCGGGACAGGGGCCCCCAACTATGGCTACACCTTC	CASSHAGTGAPNYGYTF
.	TRBJ2-1	TRBV11-3	.	TGTGCCAGCAGCTTAAGGGGCTCCTACAATGAGCAGTTCTTC	CASSLRGSYNEQFF
TRBD2	TRBJ2-1	TRBV18	.	TGTGCCAGCTCGCCTACTAGCGGACTATACAATGAGCAGTTCTTC	CASSPTSGLYNEQFF
TRBD2	TRBJ2-1	TRBV19	once	TGTGCCAGTAGTACGACTAGCGGGGATAACAATGAGCAGTTCTTC	CASSTTSGDNNEQFF
.	TRBJ1-6	TRBV2	.	TGTGCCAGCAGTGAAGAAAGGGGTAAAAATTCACCCCTCCACTTT	CASSEERGKNSPLHF
TRBD1	TRBJ1-5	TRBV7-9	.	TGTTCCAGCAGCTTAGGGACAGGGAACAATCAGCCCCAGCATTTT	CSSSLGTGNNQPQHF
TRBD1	TRBJ1-5	TRBV5-1	.	TGCGCCAGCAGCTCCGGGACAGGGGGTCGTAATAGCAATCAGCCCCAGCATTTT	CASSSGTGGRNSNQPQHF
.	TRBJ1-4	TRBV11-3	.	TGTGCCAGCAGCTTAGATCGGGGAGTTACTAATGAAAAACTGTTTTTT	CASSLDRGVTNEKLFF
.	TRBJ1-1	TRBV5-1	.	TGCGCCAGCAGCTTTCGTGGGGGCTCGGGAACTGAAGCTTTCTTT	CASSFRGGSGTEAFF
TRBD2	TRBJ2-3	TRBV27	.	TGTGCCAGGGGACTAGCGGGAGCGGGGGGACCAGATACGCAGTATTTT	CARGLAGAGGPDTQYF
.	TRBJ1-2	TRBV2	.	TGTGCCAGCAGTGAGAGCTCTAACTATGGCTACACCTTC	CASSESSNYGYTF
TRBD1	TRBJ2-5	TRBV9	.	TGTGCCAGCAGCGTAGGGGTAGGACAGGGGATTTTGGGGGAGACCCAGTACTTC	CASSVGVGQGILGETQYF
.	TRBJ2-7	TRBV7-9	.	TGTGCCAGCAGCCGTTACAATGACACCTTCGAGCAGTACTTC	CASSRYNDTFEQYF
.	TRBJ2-7	TRBV7-9	.	TGTTCCAGCAGTCAGAAGACCTACGAGCAGTACTTC	CSSSQKTYEQYF
TRBD2	TRBJ2-1	TRBV4-3	few	TGCGCCAGTTCTTTCACCGGGACTAGCGGGAGGGATGAGCAGTTCTTC	CASSFTGTSGRDEQFF
.	TRBJ1-4	TRBV5-1	.	TGCGCCAGCAGCGGGGCAGGGGAGTCCTATGAAAAACTGTTTTTT	CASSGAGESYEKLFF
.	TRBJ2-7	TRBV9	.	TGTGCCAGCAGCGTAGGGGGAGAAACCTACGAGCAGTACTTC	CASSVGGETYEQYF
TRBD1	TRBJ1-2	TRBV7-2	.	TGTGCCAGCAGCTTAGCGACAGGGCTGGACTATGGCTACACCTTC	CASSLATGLDYGYTF
TRBD1	TRBJ2-5	TRBV10-2	.	TGCGCCAGCAGTCCAACCTCCGGGACAGGGGGTATGGAGACCCAGTACTTC	CASSPTSGTGGMETQYF
TRBD2	TRBJ2-5	TRBV7-7	.	TGTGCCAGCAGCTTGGATATCGGGACTAGCGGAAGAGAGACCCAGTACTTC	CASSLDIGTSGRETQYF
.	TRBJ1-4	TRBV6-4	.	TGTGCCAGCAGTATGAGTCGAGAAAAACTGTTTTTT	CASSMSREKLFF
.	TRBJ2-5	TRBV7-2	.	TGTGCCAGCAGCTTAGTAAAGGGGGGGGCCCTCGAGACCCAGTACTTC	CASSLVKGGALETQYF
TRBD1	TRBJ2-5	TRBV18	.	TGTGCCAGCTCACCGGGACAGGGAGAGACCCAGTACTTC	CASSPGQGETQYF
.	TRBJ2-7	TRBV2	once	TGTGCCAGCAGTTACAGGAGGGGCTACGAGCAGTACTTC	CASSYRRGYEQYF
TRBD1	TRBJ1-5	TRBV19	.	TGTGCCAGTAGCACACAGGGGGTCAATCAGCCCCAGCATTTT	CASSTQGVNQPQHF
TRBD1	TRBJ1-6	TRBV27	many	TGTGCCAGCAGTTCTCGAGCCTGGGGGACAGTTGATAATTCACCCCTCCACTTT	CASSSRAWGTVDNSPLHF
TRBD1	TRBJ1-1	TRBV30	.	TGTGCCTGGAGTAGGGACAGGGGGAACACTGAAGCTTTCTTT	CAWSRDRGNTEAFF
TRBD2	TRBJ2-1	TRBV9	.	TGTGCCAGCAGCGTAACAGCGGGGGGCTCAGATGAGCAGTTCTTC	CASSVTAGGSDEQFF
.	TRBJ2-7	TRBV6-5	.	TGTGCCAGCAGAGCGTCGTTCATATCCGCCTACGAGCAGTACTTC	CASRASFISAYEQYF
TRBD1	TRBJ1-4	TRBV30	.	TGTGCCTGGAGTCGGGACAGCTGGGATCAAAAACTGTTTTTT	CAWSRDSWDQKLFF
TRBD2	TRBJ2-5	TRBV7-8	.	TGTGCCAGCAGCCTTGTGGGGCGGGGGGCCGGCCAAGAGACCCAGTACTTC	CASSLVGRGAGQETQYF
TRBD2	TRBJ2-5	TRBV7-8	few	TGTGCCAGCAGGCCGGGACTAGGGGAGACCCAGTACTTC	CASRPGLGETQYF
.	TRBJ1-4	TRBV10-3	.	TGTGCCATCAAGGGAGATGGTGAAAAACTGTTTTTT	CAIKGDGEKLFF
.	TRBJ1-1	TRBV12-5	.	TGTGCTAGTGGTTTGGACCGCTATGAAGCTTTCTTT	CASGLDRYEAFF
.	TRBJ2-7	TRBV10-3	.	TGTGCCGGTAAGGACGGGAGCTCCTACGAGCAGTACTTC	CAGKDGSSYEQYF
TRBD1	TRBJ1-6	TRBV30	.	TGTGCCTGGAGCGGGACAGGCTTTGCTTCACCCCTCCACTTT	CAWSGTGFASPLHF
TRBD2	TRBJ2-1	TRBV19	.	TGTGCCAGTAGTCTACAGCCGGGAGGGGCTGAGCAGTTCTTC	CASSLQPGGAEQFF
.	TRBJ1-6	TRBV10-3	.	TGTGCCATCAGTGCGCGGGCAGGCGAAAATTCACCCCTCCACTTT	CAISARAGENSPLHF
.	TRBJ2-2	TRBV7-2	.	TGTGCCAGCAGCCCCCGGGGGACCGGGGAGCTGTTTTTT	CASSPRGTGELFF
TRBD1	TRBJ1-2	TRBV29-1	.	TGCAGCGTTGTACTCGGGGACAGCCCTAACTATGGCTACACCTTC	CSVVLGDSPNYGYTF
.	TRBJ2-1	TRBV19	few	TGTGCCAGTAGGGATACGGGACTTCCTAGGCAGTTCTTC	CASRDTGLPRQFF
TRBD1	TRBJ2-7	TRBV6-6	few	TGTGCCAGCAGTACCGGGACAGGGGGCAAGTACGAGCAGTACTTC	CASSTGTGGKYEQYF
.	TRBJ2-3	TRBV29-1	.	TGCAGCGGGGCTAGCGGCACAGATACGCAGTATTTT	CSGASGTDTQYF
.	TRBJ1-1	TRBV11-1	.	TGTGCCAGCAGCTTAGAGACACGGGGGAGGACTGAAGCTTTCTTT	CASSLETRGRTEAFF
.	TRBJ1-1	TRBV6-1	.	TGTGCCAGCACCGTCGACAGTAACACTGAAGCTTTCTTT	CASTVDSNTEAFF
.	TRBJ2-7	TRBV4-1	.	TGCGCCAGCAGCCAAGGCCCTAACAGCTACGAGCAGTACTTC	CASSQGPNSYEQYF
TRBD1	TRBJ1-3	TRBV7-9	.	TGTGCCAGCAACCAGGGGGATCTGGGAAACACCATATATTTT	CASNQGDLGNTIYF
.	TRBJ1-1	TRBV7-3	once	TGTGCCAGCAGCTTACAGGGGACCACTGAAGCTTTCTTT	CASSLQGTTEAFF
TRBD1	TRBJ1-2	TRBV18	once	TGTGCCAGCTCGCGTGAACAGGGGGGGAATGGCTACACCTTC	CASSREQGGNGYTF
TRBD1	TRBJ2-5	TRBV25-1	.	TGTGCCAGCAGTGTCCCAGGGGGCGCGGAGGAGACCCAGTACTTC	CASSVPGGAEETQYF